This T cell receptor (beta chain) was retrieved from a study of neoadjuvant anti-PD-1 for oral cavity cancer. Study-level background: Patients without progression got a fourth dose around day 43. General study findings and limits: Post-nivolumab, blood T cell clonality was significantly elevated in non-responders.

V was clipped by 2 bases and J by 0 bases; unmatched bases: 10. Germline V gives CDR1 GTSNPN, CDR2 SVGIG (reference sequence). The CDR3 has 17 residues. Concerning this clone itself: The target antigen is unknown.

TCRdb's copy holds only in-frame clones and misses some; the assay was immunoSEQ multiplex PCR. Among roughly 32,000 clones listed, about 80% were seen once. Documented time point: after neoadjuvant nivolumab, at surgical resection. Stage II-IVA oral cavity squamous cell carcinoma was new and untreated by systemic or radiation therapy. This chain links TRBV30 with TRBJ2-1, with TRBD2 matching 7 bases. The receptor's source is a person aged 40-85 years with oral cavity squamous cell carcinoma. The source was PBMCs, collected after nivolumab (anti-PD-1) treatment. The CDR3, as DNA: TGTGCCTGGAGTCCATTCGGGGGGAAAAGCTCCTACAATGAGCAGTTCTTC. Amino acid sequence: CAWSPFGGKSSYNEQFF.